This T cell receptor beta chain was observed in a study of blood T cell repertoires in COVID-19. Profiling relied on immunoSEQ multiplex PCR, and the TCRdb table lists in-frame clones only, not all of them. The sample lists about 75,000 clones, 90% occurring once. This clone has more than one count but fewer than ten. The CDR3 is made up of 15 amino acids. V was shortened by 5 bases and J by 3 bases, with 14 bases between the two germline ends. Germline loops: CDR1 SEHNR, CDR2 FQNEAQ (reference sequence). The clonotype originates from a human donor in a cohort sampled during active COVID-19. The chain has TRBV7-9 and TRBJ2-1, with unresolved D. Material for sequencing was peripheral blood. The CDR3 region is CASSPPARSYNEQFF. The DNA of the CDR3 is TGTGCCAGCAGCCCACCGGCTAGAAGCTACAATGAGCAGTTCTTC.